This TCR beta chain is from a study of PD-1 blockade in classical Hodgkin lymphoma. Study overall: Patients were infused with nivolumab 3 mg/kg every 2 weeks. The study's findings and limits: The CD4+ diversity rise by C4D1 was clearest in complete responders.

Points on this clone: No antigen is known for it.

CDR3 length: 15 amino acids. Germline CDR1 reads SGDLS; CDR2 reads YYNGEE. Trimming stripped 0 bases from V and 6 bases from J, with 13 bases between. Generated by immunoSEQ multiplex PCR, the TCRdb table keeps only in-frame clones and is missing some. Here the sample spans tens of thousands of clones, 75% to 90% being singletons. All patients experienced relapse after autologous stem cell transplantation, and brentuximab vedotin exposure was variable. The best responses consisted of complete response, partial response or progressive disease. The rearrangement links TRBV9 to TRBJ1-5, with a weak D call TRBD1 (6 bases). The receptor's source is a human donor with classical Hodgkin lymphoma. Sequenced here: peripheral blood mononuclear cells (PBMCs), sampled at baseline. DNA of the CDR3: TGTGCCAGCAGCGTAGATGAGGGGGACGGTCAGCCCCAGCATTTT. Its translation: CASSVDEGDGQPQHF.